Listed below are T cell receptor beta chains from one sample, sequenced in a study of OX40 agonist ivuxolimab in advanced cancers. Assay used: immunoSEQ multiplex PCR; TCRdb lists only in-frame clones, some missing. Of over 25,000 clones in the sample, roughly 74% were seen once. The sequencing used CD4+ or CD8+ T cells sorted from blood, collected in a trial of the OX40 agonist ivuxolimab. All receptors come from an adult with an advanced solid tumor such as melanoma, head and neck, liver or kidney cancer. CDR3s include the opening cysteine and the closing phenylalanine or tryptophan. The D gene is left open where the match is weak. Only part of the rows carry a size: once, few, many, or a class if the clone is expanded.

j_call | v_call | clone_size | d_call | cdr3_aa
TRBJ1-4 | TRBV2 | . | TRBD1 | CASSTTGGNEKLFF
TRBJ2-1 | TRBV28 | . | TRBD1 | CASSKPGTGAYNEQFF
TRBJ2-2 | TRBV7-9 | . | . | CASVLGSWTGELFF
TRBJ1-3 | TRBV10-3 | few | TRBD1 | CAISSGQGANTIYF
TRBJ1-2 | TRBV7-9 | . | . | CASSRDTYGYTF
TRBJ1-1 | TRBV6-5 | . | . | CASSYLQGQAFF
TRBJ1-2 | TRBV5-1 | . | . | CASSGGPNYGYTF
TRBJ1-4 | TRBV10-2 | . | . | CASRDEKLFF
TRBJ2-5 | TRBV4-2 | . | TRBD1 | CASSPTGDGKTQYF
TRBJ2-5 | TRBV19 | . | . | CASRPTGTTKETQYF
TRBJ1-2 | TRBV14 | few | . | CASSQVGRASNYGYTF
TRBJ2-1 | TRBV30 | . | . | CAWSVGTLGDEQFF
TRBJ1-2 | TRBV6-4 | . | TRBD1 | CASSDPDRGGYGYTF
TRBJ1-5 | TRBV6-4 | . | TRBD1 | CASSPDRGQPQHF
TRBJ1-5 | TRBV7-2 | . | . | CASSLEGVQPQHF
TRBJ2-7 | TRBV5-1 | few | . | CASSPGTVEPYEQYF
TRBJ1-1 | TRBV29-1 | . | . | CSVDRGTEAFF
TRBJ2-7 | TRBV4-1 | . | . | CASSQDLNRDPDEQYF
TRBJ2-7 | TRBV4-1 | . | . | CASSQGVGWEQYF
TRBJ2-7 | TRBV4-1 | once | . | CASSQDSGSRIGNEQYF
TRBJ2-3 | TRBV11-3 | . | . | CASSLTGTDTQYF
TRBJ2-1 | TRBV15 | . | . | CATSRDPGRGRLAYNEQFF
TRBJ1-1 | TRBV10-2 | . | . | CASKDGPGLAFF
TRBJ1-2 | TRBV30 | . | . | CAWSAQGNYGYTF
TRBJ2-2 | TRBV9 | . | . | CASSVGFSGELFF
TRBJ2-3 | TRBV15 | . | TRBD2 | CATSSADSGGQYF
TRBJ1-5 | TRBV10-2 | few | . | CASSEGWENQPQHF
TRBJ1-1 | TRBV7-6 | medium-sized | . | CASSSGTFNTEAFF
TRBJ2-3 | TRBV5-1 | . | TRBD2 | CASSFKIAGSADTQYF
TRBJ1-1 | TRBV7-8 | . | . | CASSLYGEAFF
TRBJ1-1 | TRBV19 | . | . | CASSPQTWTEAFF
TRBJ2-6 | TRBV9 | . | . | CASSATGTTSSGANVLTF
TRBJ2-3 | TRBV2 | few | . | CASRVRMADTQYF
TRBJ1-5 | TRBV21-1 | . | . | CASSKVGGRGNQPQHF
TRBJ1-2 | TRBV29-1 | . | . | CSVEATYTSGYTF
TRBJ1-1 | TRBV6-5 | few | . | CASCRTGRNTEAFF
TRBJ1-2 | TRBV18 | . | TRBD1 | CASSPAQGALDGYTF
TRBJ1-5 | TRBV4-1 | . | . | CASSQLQNQPQHF
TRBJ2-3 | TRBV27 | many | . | CASSLMTSPTDTQYF
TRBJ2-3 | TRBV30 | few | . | CAWSGLLDTQYF
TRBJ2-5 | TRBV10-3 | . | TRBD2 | CAISPTNLGGRETQYF
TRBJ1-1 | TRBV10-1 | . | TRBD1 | CASSGSPGQGTEAFF
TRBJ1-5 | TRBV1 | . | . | CTSSQERGHQPQHF
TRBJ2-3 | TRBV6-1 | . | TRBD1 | CASSDGQGLADTQYF
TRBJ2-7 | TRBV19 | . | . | CASSPNPLGYEQYF
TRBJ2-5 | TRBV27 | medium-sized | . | CASSSSTETQYF
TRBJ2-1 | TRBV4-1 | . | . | CASSQDHRESSYNEQFF